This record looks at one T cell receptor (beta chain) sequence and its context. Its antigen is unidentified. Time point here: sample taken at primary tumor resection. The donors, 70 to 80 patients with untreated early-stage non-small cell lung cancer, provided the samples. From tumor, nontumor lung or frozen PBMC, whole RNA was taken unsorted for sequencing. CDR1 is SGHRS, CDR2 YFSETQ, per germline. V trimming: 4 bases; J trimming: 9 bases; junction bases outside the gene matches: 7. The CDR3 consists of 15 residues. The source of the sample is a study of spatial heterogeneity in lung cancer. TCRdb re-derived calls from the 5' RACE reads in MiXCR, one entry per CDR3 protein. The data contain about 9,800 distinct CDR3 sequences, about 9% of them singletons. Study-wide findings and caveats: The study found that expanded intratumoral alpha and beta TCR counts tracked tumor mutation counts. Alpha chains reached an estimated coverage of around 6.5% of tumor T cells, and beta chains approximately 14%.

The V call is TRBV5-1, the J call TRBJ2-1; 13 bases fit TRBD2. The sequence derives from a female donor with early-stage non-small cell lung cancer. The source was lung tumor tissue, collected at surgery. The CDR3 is CASSLRLAGGREQFF. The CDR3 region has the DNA TGCGCCAGCAGCCTCAGACTAGCGGGGGGTCGTGAGCAGTTCTTC.